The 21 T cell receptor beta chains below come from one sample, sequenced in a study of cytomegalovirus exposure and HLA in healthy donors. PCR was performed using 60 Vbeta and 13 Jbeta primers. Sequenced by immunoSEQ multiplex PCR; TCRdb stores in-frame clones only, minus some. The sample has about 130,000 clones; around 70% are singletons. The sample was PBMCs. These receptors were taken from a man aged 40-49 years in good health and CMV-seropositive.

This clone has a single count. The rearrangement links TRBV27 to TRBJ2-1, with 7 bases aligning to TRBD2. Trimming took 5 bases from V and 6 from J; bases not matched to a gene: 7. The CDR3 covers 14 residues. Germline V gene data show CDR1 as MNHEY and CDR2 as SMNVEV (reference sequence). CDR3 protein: CASSHRTSSNEQFF. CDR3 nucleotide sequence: TGTGCCAGCAGTCATCGGACTAGTTCCAATGAGCAGTTCTTC.

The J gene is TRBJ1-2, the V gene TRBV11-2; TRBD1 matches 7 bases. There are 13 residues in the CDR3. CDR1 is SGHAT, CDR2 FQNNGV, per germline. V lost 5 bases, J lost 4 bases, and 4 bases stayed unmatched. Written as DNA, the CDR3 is TGTGCCAGCAGCACTTCAGGGGGCTATGGCTACACCTTC. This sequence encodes CASSTSGGYGYTF.

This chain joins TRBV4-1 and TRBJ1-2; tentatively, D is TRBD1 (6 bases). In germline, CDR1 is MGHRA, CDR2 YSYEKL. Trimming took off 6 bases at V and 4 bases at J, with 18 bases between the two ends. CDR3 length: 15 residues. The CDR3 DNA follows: TGCGCCAGCAGGATTGTCACAGGGATGCCCTATGGCTACACCTTC. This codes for CASRIVTGMPYGYTF.

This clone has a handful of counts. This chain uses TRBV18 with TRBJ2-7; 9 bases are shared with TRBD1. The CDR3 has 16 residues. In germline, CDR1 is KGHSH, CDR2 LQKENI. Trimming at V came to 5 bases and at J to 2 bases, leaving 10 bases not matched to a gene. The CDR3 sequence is CASSSLPGTGTYEQYF. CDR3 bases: TGTGCCAGCTCATCGCTACCCGGGACAGGGACCTACGAGCAGTACTTC.

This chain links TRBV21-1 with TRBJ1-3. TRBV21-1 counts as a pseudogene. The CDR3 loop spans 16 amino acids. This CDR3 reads CASSKVRVKPGNTIYF. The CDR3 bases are TGTGCCAGCAGCAAAGTGAGAGTAAAGCCCGGAAACACCATATATTTT.

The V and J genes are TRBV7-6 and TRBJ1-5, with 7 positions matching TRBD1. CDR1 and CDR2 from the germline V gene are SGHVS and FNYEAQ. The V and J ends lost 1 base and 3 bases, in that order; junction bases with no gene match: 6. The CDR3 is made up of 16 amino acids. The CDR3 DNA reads TGTGCCAGCAGCTTAGGATCCAGGGGGAACAATCAGCCCCAGCATTTT. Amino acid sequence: CASSLGSRGNNQPQHF.

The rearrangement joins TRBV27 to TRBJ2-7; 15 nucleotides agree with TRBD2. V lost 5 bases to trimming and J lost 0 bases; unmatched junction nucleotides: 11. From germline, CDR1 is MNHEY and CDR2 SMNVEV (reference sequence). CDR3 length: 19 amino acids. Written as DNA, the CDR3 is TGTGCCAGCAGTCTTAAGGGACTAGCGGGAGGTTCATTCTCCTACGAGCAGTACTTC. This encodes CASSLKGLAGGSFSYEQYF.

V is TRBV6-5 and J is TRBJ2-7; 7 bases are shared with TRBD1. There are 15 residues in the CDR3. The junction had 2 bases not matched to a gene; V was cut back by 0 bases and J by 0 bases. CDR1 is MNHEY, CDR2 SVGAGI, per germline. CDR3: CASSYSTGSSYEQYF. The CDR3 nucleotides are TGTGCCAGCAGTTACTCGACAGGGAGCTCCTACGAGCAGTACTTC.

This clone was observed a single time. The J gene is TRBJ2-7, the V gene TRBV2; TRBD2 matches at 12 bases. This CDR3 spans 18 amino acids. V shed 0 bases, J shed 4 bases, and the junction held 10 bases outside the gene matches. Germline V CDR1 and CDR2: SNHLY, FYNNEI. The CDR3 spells CASSEAWGTSGRNYEQYF. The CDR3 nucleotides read TGTGCCAGCAGTGAAGCTTGGGGGACTAGCGGGCGTAATTACGAGCAGTACTTC. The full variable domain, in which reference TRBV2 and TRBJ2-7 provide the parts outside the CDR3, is EPEVTQTPSHQVTQMGQEVILRCVPISNHLYFYWYRQILGQKVEFLVSFYNNEISEKSEIFDDQFSVERPDGSNFTLKIRSTKLEDSAMYFCASSEAWGTSGRNYEQYFGPGTRLTVT.

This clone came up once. This CDR3 reads CAISGIQGDPLEEQYF. The DNA for the CDR3 is TGTGCCATCAGTGGTATACAGGGTGACCCTCTAGAAGAGCAGTACTTC. V is TRBV10-3 and J is TRBJ2-7; tentative D call: TRBD1 (6 bases). The CDR3 has 16 amino acids. CDR1 ENHRY and CDR2 SYGVKD come from the germline V gene. V gave up 4 bases and J gave up 7 bases, with 23 bases separating them.

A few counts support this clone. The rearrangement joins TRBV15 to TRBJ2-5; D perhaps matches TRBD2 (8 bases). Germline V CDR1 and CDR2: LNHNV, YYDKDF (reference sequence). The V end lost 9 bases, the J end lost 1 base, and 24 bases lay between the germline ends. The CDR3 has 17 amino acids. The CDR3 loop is CATDPGTAGLAQETQYF. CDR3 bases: TGTGCCACGGACCCTGGGACAGCCGGACTAGCCCAAGAGACCCAGTACTTC.

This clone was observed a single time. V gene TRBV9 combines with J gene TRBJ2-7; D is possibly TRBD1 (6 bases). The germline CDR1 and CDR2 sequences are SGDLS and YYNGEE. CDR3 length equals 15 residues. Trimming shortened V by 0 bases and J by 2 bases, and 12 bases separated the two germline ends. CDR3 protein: CASSVGSGVTYEQYF. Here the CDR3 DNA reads TGTGCCAGCAGCGTAGGGTCAGGGGTTACCTACGAGCAGTACTTC.

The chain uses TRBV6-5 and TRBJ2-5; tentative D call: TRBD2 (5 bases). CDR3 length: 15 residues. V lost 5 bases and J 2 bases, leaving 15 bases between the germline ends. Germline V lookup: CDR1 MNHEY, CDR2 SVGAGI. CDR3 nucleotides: TGTGCCAGCAGTACCCCCGGGATAGGACAAGAGACCCAGTACTTC. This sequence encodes CASSTPGIGQETQYF.

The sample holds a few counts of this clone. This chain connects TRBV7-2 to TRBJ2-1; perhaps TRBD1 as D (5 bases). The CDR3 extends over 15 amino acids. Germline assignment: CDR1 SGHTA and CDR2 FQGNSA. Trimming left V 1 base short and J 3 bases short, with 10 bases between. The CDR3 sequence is CASSLDPGNYNEQFF. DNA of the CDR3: TGTGCCAGCAGCTTAGATCCAGGGAACTACAATGAGCAGTTCTTC.

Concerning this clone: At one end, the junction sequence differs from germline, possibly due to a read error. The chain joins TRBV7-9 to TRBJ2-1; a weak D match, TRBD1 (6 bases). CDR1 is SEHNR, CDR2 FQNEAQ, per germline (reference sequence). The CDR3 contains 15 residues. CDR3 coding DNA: TGTTCCAGCAGCTTTAGCAGGGGTTCCTACAATGAGCAGTTCTTC. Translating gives CSSSFSRGSYNEQFF. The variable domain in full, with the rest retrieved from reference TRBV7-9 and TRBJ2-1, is DTGVSQNPRHKITKRGQNVTFRCDPISEHNRLYWYRQTLGQGPEFLTYFQNEAQLEKSRLLSDRFSAERPKGSFSTLEIQRTEQGDSAMYLCSSSFSRGSYNEQFFGPGTRLTVL.

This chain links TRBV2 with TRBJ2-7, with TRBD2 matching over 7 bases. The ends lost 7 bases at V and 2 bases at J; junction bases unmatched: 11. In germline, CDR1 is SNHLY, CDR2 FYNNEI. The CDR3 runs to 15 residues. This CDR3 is CASTPLASGAYEQYF. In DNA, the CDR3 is TGTGCCAGCACCCCCCTGGCTAGCGGAGCCTACGAGCAGTACTTC.

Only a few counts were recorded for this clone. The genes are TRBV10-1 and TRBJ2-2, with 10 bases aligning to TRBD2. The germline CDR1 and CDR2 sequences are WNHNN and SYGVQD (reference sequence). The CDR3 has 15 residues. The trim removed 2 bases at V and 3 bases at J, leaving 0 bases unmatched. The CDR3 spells CASSELAGDTGELFF. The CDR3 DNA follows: TGCGCCAGCAGTGAGCTAGCGGGGGACACCGGGGAGCTGTTTTTT.

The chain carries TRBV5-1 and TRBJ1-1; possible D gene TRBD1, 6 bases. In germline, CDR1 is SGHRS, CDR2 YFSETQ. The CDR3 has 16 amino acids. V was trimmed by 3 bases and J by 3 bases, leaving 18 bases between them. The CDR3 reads CASSWGLGAGYTEAFF. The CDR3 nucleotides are TGCGCCAGCAGCTGGGGCTTGGGGGCTGGGTACACTGAAGCTTTCTTT.

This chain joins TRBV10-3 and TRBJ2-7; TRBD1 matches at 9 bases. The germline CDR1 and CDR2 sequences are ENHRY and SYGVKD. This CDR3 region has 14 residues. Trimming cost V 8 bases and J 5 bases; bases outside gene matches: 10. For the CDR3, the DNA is TGTGCCATCGATTCCGGGACAGGGACCGACGAGCAGTACTTC. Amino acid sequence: CAIDSGTGTDEQYF.

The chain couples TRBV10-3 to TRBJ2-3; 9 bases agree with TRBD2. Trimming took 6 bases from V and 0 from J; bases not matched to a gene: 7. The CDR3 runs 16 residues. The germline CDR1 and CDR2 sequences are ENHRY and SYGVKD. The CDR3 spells CAIRPGLAASTDTQYF. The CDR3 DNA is TGTGCCATCAGGCCGGGACTAGCAGCTAGCACAGATACGCAGTATTTT.

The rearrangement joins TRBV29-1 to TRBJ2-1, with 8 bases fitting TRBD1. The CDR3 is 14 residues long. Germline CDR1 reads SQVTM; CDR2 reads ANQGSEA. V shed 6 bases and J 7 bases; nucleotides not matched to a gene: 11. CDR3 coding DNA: TGCAGCGTAACCTACAGGGGGATAGGGAATGAGCAGTTCTTC. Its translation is CSVTYRGIGNEQFF.